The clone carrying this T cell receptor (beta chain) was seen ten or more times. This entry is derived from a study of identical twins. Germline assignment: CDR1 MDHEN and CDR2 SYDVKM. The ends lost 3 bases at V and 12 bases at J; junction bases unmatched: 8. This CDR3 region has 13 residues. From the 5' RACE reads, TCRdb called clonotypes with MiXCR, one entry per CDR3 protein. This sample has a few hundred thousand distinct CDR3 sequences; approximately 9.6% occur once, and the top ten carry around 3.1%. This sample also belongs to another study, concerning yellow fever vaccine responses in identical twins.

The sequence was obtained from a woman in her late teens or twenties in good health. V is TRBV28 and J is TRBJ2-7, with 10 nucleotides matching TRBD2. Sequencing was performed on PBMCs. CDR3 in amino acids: CASSLASGSLTYF. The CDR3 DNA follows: TGTGCCAGCAGTTTGGCTAGCGGGAGTTTGACGTACTTC.